This TCR beta chain appears in the sequencing data of a study of tissue T cells after allogeneic stem cell transplantation (dated by TCRdb to 2021 to 2024). With respect to the entire study: TCR beta repertoires were profiled across many tissues obtained from research autopsies of patients with and without GVHD, as well as in mouse models of GVHD. On the human side, the study was prospective and observational, with no blinding or randomization. Overall study outcomes, separate from this receptor: In both patients and mice, T cells from blood and spleen picked up only a limited part of the TCR repertoire that was detected in tissues. Few T cell clones were found to be shared across patients, but shared repertoire signatures across patients were revealed in a tissue-specific fashion by motif-based clustering. Within patients, how anatomically similar tissues were was a major factor shaping TCR repertoire composition, regardless of disease or transplant status. A small and clinically heterogeneous patient cohort was studied, and sampling depth was acknowledged as a limitation. Which tissue TCRs were alloreactive or antigen-specific was not determined in the study, and some clones might have been persisting host cells.

As for this clone: Its antigen remains unidentified. In this record, gene identifiers and germline sequences come from the mouse.

Library preparation used the immunoSEQ multiplex PCR assay. Adaptive Biotechnologies performed TCRbeta CDR3 sequencing at survey depth and reported CDR3 sequences, V/J genes, productive frequency, and template counts. TCR beta CDR3 regions were amplified from genomic DNA instead of RNA. In the source study's methods: Jensen-Shannon divergence served to quantify pairwise repertoire overlap between tissues, with 0 meaning identical and 1 meaning complete divergence. Tissues were clustered by single-linkage agglomerative hierarchical clustering of pairwise JSD values and displayed as dendrograms. GLIPH2 was run on all patient samples with simulation_depth 1000, kmer_min_depth 3 and cdr3_length_cutoff 8, and groups with more than two unique CDR3s were retained. A standardized tissue-overlap score extrapolated Jaccard GLIPH-group overlap across patients to a standard repertoire size of 1000 clones. Linear mixed-effect models, with tissue included as a fixed effect and individual included as a random effect, were used to assess associations of diversity with clinical or experimental variables. Entries here come from immuneACCESS through TCRdb and include only in-frame sequences with V and J called. Some clones fail to appear in such tables; in the studies checked, an unresolved V gene covers under half of the shortfall, and the cause of the remainder is unknown. The DNA was the basis for D and trimming; V, J and clone size are from that table. The sample table holds 48,000 or so clones, of which around 73% were seen once. Roughly 0.66% of the sample goes to the ten largest clones.

Sequenced input: sorted cells pooled from one or two spleens. The origin of this receptor is a pool of C57BL/6 mice in good health.

CDR3 bases read: TGTGCCAGCTCCGGGACAGGGGGAGACACCCAGTAC. It is translated as CASSGTGGDTQY. The CDR3 in its entirety is CASSGTGGDTQYF. The receptor chain draws on TRBV19 and TRBJ2-5, with 11 middle bases fitting TRBD1. Coverage ceases 1 residue before the CDR3 finishes, and the germline J gene fills in the end. The CDR3 numbers 13 residues from cysteine through phenylalanine. The 36 bases shown cover part of the CDR3, and their frame starts at base 1. The junction shows trimming of 7 bases on V and 5 bases on J, and the gene matches do not reach 3 bases of it. CDR1 is given as FNHDT and CDR2 as SITEND, both from the germline V gene (reference sequence). Full variable domain (CDR3 extended with the reference TRBV19 and TRBJ2-5 proteins): GGIITQTPKFLIGQEGQKLTLKCQQNFNHDTMYWYRQDSGKGLRLIYYSITENDLQKGDLSEGYDASREKKSSFSLTVTSAQKNEMAVFLCASSGTGGDTQYFGPGTRLLVL.